Below, 12 T cell receptor beta chains from the same sample are listed, as sequenced in a study of T cells in Graves' hyperthyroidism and ophthalmopathy. RNA transcripts gave rise to amplified TCR beta CDR3 regions. A first-round RT-PCR of the TCR CDR3 used the HTBI primer set. MiXCR was run by TCRdb on the multiplex PCR reads, yielding one entry per CDR3 protein. The table includes tens of thousands of distinct CDR3 sequences, approximately 53% detected once. Specimen: blood. The source of these receptors is a woman aged 60-70 years with Graves' ophthalmopathy.

In its sample, this clonotype is medium-sized (0.01 to 0.1%). The chain joins TRBV15 to TRBJ1-2, with a tentative D call TRBD1 (5 bases). The CDR3 has 15 amino acids. Germline V lookup: CDR1 LNHNV, CDR2 YYDKDF (reference sequence). Trimming took off 0 bases at V and 4 bases at J, with 12 bases between the two ends. This chain's CDR3 is CATSRDVRGSYGYTF. The CDR3 nucleotides read TGTGCCACCAGCAGAGATGTGAGGGGTTCCTATGGCTACACCTTC.

This chain connects TRBV9 to TRBJ1-2; no definite D call. The CDR3 runs 20 residues. Germline values: CDR1 SGDLS, CDR2 YYNGEE. V was pared by 4 bases and J by 3 bases, with 31 bases between. The chain's CDR3 is CASSTHSEVAGNTGDYGYTF. CDR3 bases: TGTGCCAGCAGCACCCATAGCGAAGTAGCGGGGAACACCGGGGACTATGGCTACACCTTC.

The gene calls are TRBV19 and TRBJ1-5, with D hard to call. Trimming stripped 6 bases from V and 11 bases from J, with 26 bases between. Germline lookup yields CDR1 LNHDA and CDR2 SQIVND (reference sequence). This CDR3 spans 16 amino acids. The CDR3 loop reads CASSDVSVRWGETQHF. The CDR3 DNA follows: TGTGCCAGTAGCGACGTGAGCGTGAGATGGGGAGAGACCCAGCATTTT.

This clonotype has a count of ten or more. This chain uses TRBV28 with TRBJ2-1; 7 bases fit TRBD2. After removal of 10 bases from V and 9 bases from J, the junction contained 9 bases not matched to a gene. Germline CDR1 reads MDHEN; CDR2 reads SYDVKM. The CDR3 is 12 residues long. DNA for the CDR3: TGTGCCATCAAAGCGGGGCCGGGTGAGCAGTTCTTC. Amino acids: CAIKAGPGEQFF.

The chain has TRBV9 and TRBJ2-7; no definite D call. V lost 2 bases, J lost 2 bases, and 11 bases lay in between. The CDR3 has 14 amino acids. Per the germline V gene, CDR1 is SGDLS and CDR2 is YYNGEE. The CDR3 bases are TGTGCCAGCAGCGTCTCCCCGGATACCTACGAGCAGTACTTC. This encodes CASSVSPDTYEQYF.

Concerning this clonotype: The junction and the germline gene differ at one end; a read error may be behind it. The J gene is TRBJ1-1, the V gene TRBV19, with D possibly TRBD1 on 5 matching bases. CDR3 length: 13 amino acids. Germline V gene data show CDR1 as LNHDA and CDR2 as SQIVND (reference sequence). This CDR3 is CASDRGPSTEAFF. CDR3 in DNA: TGCGCCAGTGATCGGGGACCGTCCACTGAAGCTTTCTTT.

In this sample, this clonotype turned up many times. The rearrangement links TRBV6-5 to TRBJ2-3; 8 bases match TRBD1. The V segment lost 0 bases and the J segment 2 bases; nucleotides outside the gene matches: 4. The CDR3 covers 16 residues. The germline gives CDR1 MNHEY, CDR2 SVGAGI. The CDR3 coding sequence is TGTGCCAGCAGTTACTCGACGGACAGGGTCACAGATACGCAGTATTTT. This sequence encodes CASSYSTDRVTDTQYF.

The chain couples TRBV7-9 to TRBJ1-4; D uncertain. Germline CDR1 is SEHNR and CDR2 is FQNEAQ (reference sequence). The V end lost 1 base, the J end lost 4 bases, and 7 bases lay between the germline ends. The CDR3 has 14 residues. Written as DNA, the CDR3 is TGTGCCAGCAGCTTAGGGGCTAGTAATGAAAAACTGTTTTTT. Protein: CASSLGASNEKLFF.

With respect to this clonotype: It is likely a read error, because the conserved phenylalanine at the end of the CDR3 is missing. This chain links TRBV7-9 with TRBJ1-5; maybe TRBD1 (5 bases). The V gene's germline CDR1 is SEHNR and CDR2 FQNEAQ (reference sequence). The CDR3 runs to 14 residues. In nucleotides, the CDR3 is TGTGCCAGCAGCTTCGGGACGGGCAATCAGCTCCAGCATCTT. Protein: CASSFGTGNQLQHL.

The V and J genes are TRBV10-3 and TRBJ2-7; no definite D call. The CDR3 runs 14 residues. V lost 7 bases to trimming and J lost 0 bases, with 13 bases between them. Germline V lookup: CDR1 ENHRY, CDR2 SYGVKD. The CDR3 bases are TGTGCCATCACCGGTGATACGACCTCCTACGAGCAGTACTTC. The encoded protein is CAITGDTTSYEQYF.

About this clonotype: A read error may account for a junction end that differs from germline. The chain links TRBV12-3 or TRBV12-4 to TRBJ1-2, with no clear D. The CDR3 sequence is 14 residues long. The CDR3 loop is CASGFGRDGYGYTF. The CDR3 nucleotides are TGCGCCAGCGGTTTCGGTCGAGATGGCTATGGCTACACCTTC.

In this sample, this clonotype turned up many times. The rearrangement joins TRBV20-1 to TRBJ1-5, with D hard to call. The germline CDR1 and CDR2 sequences are DFQATT and SNEGSKA (reference sequence). The CDR3 spans 14 residues. The ends were cut back, 2 bases at V and 0 bases at J, with 8 bases in the middle. CDR3 DNA: TGCAGTGCTAGAAAAAGGATTAGCAATCAGCCCCAGCATTTT. This codes for CSARKRISNQPQHF.